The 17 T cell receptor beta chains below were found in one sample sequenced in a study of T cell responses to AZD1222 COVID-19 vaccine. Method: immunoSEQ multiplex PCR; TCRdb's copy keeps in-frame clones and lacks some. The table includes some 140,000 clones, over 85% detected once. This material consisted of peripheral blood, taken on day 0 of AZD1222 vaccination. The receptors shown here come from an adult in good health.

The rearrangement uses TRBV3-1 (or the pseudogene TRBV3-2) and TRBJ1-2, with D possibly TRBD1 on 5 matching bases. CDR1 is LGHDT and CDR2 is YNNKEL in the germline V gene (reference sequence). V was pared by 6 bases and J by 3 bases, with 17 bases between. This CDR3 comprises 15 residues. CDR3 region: CASSPARGRDYGYTF. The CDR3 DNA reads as TGTGCCAGCAGTCCCGCTCGGGGCAGGGACTATGGCTACACCTTC.

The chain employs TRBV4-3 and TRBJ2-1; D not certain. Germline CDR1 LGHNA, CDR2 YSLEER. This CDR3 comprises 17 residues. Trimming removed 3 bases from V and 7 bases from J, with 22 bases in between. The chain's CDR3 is CASSHPDLARNGNEQFF. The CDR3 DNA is TGCGCCAGCAGCCACCCAGACTTAGCCCGGAATGGTAATGAGCAGTTCTTC.

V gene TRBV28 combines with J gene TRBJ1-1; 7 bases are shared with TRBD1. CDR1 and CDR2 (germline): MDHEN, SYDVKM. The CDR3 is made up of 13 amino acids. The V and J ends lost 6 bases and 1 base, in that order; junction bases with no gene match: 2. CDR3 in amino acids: CASRYRGNTEAFF. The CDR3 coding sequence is TGTGCCAGCAGGTACAGGGGGAACACTGAAGCTTTCTTT.

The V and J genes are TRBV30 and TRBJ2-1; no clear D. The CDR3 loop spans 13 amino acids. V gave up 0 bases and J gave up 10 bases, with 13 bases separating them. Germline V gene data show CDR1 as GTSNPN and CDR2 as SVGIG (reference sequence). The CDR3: CAWSVGRIKEQFF. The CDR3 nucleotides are TGTGCCTGGAGTGTGGGCAGGATAAAGGAGCAGTTCTTC.

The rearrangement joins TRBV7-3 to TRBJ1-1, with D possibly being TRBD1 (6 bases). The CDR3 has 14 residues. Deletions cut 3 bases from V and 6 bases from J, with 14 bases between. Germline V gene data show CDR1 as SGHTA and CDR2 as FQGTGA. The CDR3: CASSFAIKGAEAFF. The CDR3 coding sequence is TGTGCCAGCAGCTTCGCTATAAAGGGGGCTGAAGCTTTCTTT.

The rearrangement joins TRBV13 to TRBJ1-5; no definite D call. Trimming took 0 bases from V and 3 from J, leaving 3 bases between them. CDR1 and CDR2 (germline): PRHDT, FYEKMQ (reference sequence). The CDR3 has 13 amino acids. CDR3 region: CASSLGTNQPQHF. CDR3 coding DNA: TGTGCCAGCAGCTTAGGTACCAATCAGCCCCAGCATTTT.

CDR3 region: CASSLHDRAGYTF. In DNA, the CDR3 is TGTGCCAGCAGCCTTCATGACCGGGCGGGCTACACCTTC. The V and J genes are TRBV3-1 (or the pseudogene TRBV3-2) and TRBJ1-2; no clear D gene. This CDR3 region has 13 residues. V lost 4 bases, J lost 8 bases, and 14 bases lay in between. Germline V CDR1 and CDR2: LGHDT, YNNKEL (reference sequence).

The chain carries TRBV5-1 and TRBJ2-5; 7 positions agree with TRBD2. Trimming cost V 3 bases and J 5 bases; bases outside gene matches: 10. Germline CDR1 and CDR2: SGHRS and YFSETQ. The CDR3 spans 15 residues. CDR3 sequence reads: CASSSTWTSWETQYF. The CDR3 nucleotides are TGCGCCAGCAGCTCGACATGGACTAGTTGGGAGACCCAGTACTTC. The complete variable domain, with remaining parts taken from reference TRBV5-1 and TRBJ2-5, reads KAGVTQTPRYLIKTRGQQVTLSCSPISGHRSVSWYQQTPGQGLQFLFEYFSETQRNKGNFPGRFSGRQFSNSRSEMNVSTLELGDSALYLCASSSTWTSWETQYFGPGTRLLVL.

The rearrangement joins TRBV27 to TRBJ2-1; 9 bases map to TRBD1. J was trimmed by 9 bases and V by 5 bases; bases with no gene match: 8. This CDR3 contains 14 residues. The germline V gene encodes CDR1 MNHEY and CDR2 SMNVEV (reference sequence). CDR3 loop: CASSPYRGQGEQFF. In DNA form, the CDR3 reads TGTGCCAGCAGTCCCTACAGGGGGCAGGGTGAGCAGTTCTTC.

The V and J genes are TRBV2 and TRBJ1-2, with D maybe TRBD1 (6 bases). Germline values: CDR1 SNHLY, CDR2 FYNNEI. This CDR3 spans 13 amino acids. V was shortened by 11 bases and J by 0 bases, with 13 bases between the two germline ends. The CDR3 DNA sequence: TGTGCCCGTGGACAGCTAGCTAACTATGGCTACACCTTC. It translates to CARGQLANYGYTF.

CDR3 in amino acids: CASSDQTYIQYF. The DNA for the CDR3 is TGTGCCAGCAGTGACCAAACGTACATTCAGTACTTC. This chain joins TRBV12-3 or TRBV12-4 and TRBJ2-4; D call uncertain. V was clipped by 5 bases and J by 8 bases, with 10 bases between them. This CDR3 comprises 12 residues.

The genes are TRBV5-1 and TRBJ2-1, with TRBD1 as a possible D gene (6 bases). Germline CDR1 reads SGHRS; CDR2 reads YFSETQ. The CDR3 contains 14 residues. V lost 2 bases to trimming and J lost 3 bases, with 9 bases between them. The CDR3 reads CASSFNRVYNEQFF. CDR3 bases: TGCGCCAGCAGCTTTAACAGGGTCTACAATGAGCAGTTCTTC.

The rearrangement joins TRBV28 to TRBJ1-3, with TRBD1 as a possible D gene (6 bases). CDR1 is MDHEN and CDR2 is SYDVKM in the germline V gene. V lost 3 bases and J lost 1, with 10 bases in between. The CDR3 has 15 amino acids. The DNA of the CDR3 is TGTGCCAGCAGTTTCGAGGGGGAATCTGGAAACACCATATATTTT. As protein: CASSFEGESGNTIYF.

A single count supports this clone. This CDR3 is CASSQDPAKYFFPGELFF. Written as DNA, the CDR3 is TGTGCCAGCAGCCAAGATCCGGCTAAATATTTCTTTCCCGGGGAGCTGTTTTTT. V usage is TRBV14 and J usage is TRBJ2-2; D remains unclear. The ends were cut back, 0 bases at V and 6 bases at J, with 20 bases in the middle. CDR1 and CDR2 (germline): SGHDN, FVKESK. The CDR3 loop spans 18 amino acids.

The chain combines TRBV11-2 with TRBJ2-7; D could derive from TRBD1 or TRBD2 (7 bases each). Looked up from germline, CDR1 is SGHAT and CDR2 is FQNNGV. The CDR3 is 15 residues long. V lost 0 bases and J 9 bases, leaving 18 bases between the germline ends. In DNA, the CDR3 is TGTGCCAGCAGCTTAGATCAGGGGGGGAGCACCTTGCAGTACTTC. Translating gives CASSLDQGGSTLQYF.

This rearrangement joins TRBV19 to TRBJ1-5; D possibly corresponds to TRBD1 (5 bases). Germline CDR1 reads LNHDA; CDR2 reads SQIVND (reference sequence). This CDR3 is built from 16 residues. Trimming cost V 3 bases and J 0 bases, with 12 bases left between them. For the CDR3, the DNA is TGTGCCAGTAGTATCCGGGGCAGGGCTAGCAATCAGCCCCAGCATTTT. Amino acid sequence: CASSIRGRASNQPQHF.

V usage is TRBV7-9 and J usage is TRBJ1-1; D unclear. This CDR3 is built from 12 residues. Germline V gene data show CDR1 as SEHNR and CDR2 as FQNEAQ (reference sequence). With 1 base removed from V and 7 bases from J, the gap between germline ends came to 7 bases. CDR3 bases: TGTGCCAGCAGCTTAGGTTACAGTGAAGCTTTCTTT. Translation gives CASSLGYSEAFF.